The 14 T cell receptor beta chains below all came from one sample that was sequenced in a study of T cell responses to AZD1222 COVID-19 vaccine. The assay was immunoSEQ multiplex PCR, and TCRdb's table has in-frame clones only and misses some. The sample records 95,000 to 120,000 clones, 88% being singletons. The material was peripheral blood, obtained 28 days after the second AZD1222 dose. The receptor source for this set is an adult who received the AZD1222 COVID-19 vaccine.

This clone was detected once. The gene calls are TRBV7-2 and TRBJ1-2; D uncertain. This CDR3 has 13 amino acids. Trimming stripped 4 bases from V and 2 bases from J, with 8 bases between. The germline CDR1 and CDR2 sequences are SGHTA and FQGNSA. The CDR3 here is CASSSPPNYGYTF. CDR3 DNA: TGTGCCAGCAGCTCACCCCCGAACTATGGCTACACCTTC. Together with reference TRBV7-2 and TRBJ1-2, the CDR3 gives the full variable domain: GAGVSQSPSNKVTEKGKDVELRCDPISGHTALYWYRQSLGQGLEFLIYFQGNSAPDKSGLPSDRFSAERTGGSVSTLTIQRTQQEDSAVYLCASSSPPNYGYTFGSGTRLTVV.

This sequence joins TRBV6-5 and TRBJ1-1; 7 bases match TRBD1. Trimming took 8 bases from V and 2 from J; bases not matched to a gene: 8. The CDR3 length is 14 residues. The germline V gene has CDR1 MNHEY and CDR2 SVGAGI. The CDR3 reads CASASGTANTEAFF. In DNA, the CDR3 is TGTGCCAGCGCTTCAGGGACAGCTAACACTGAAGCTTTCTTT.

The chain links TRBV19 to TRBJ1-2; D might be TRBD1 (5 bases). V was shortened by 1 base and J by 0 bases, with 9 bases between the two germline ends. From germline, CDR1 is LNHDA and CDR2 SQIVND (reference sequence). This CDR3 contains 15 residues. CDR3 in DNA: TGTGCCAGTAGTATAGTACCGGGGGCTAACTATGGCTACACCTTC. Its protein is CASSIVPGANYGYTF.

This chain links TRBV10-3 with TRBJ2-5; 11 bases agree with TRBD2. The CDR3 is 14 residues long. The trim removed 5 bases at V and 3 bases at J, leaving 2 bases unmatched. CDR1 and CDR2 (germline): ENHRY, SYGVKD. CDR3 amino acids: CAISTSGGEETQYF. The CDR3, as DNA: TGTGCCATCAGTACTAGCGGGGGCGAAGAGACCCAGTACTTC.

The rearrangement joins TRBV5-6 to TRBJ2-7, with D tentatively TRBD1 (6 bases). The V end lost 4 bases, the J end lost 1 base, and 12 bases lay between the germline ends. Germline CDR1 reads SGHDT; CDR2 reads YYEEEE. CDR3 size: 14 residues. The CDR3 reads CASSPGQTSYEQYF. The CDR3 coding sequence is TGTGCCAGCAGCCCTGGACAGACATCCTACGAGCAGTACTTC.

This rearrangement joins TRBV6-2 or TRBV6-3 to TRBJ1-6; TRBD1 aligns across 7 bases. This CDR3 is 16 amino acids long. J lost 7 bases, V lost 2 bases, and 8 bases had no gene match. Germline loops: CDR1 MNHEY, CDR2 SVGEGT. CDR3 sequence reads: CASSYAHRGGNSPLHF. DNA of the CDR3: TGTGCCAGCAGTTACGCACACAGGGGAGGAAATTCACCCCTCCACTTT.

The chain is built from TRBV4-1 and TRBJ2-5, with D perhaps matching TRBD1 (6 bases). Deletions cut 4 bases from V and 3 bases from J, with 12 bases between. Germline V gene sequence: CDR1 MGHRA, CDR2 YSYEKL. The CDR3 extends over 14 amino acids. The CDR3, as DNA: TGCGCCAGCAGCCCAACAGGGTTCGAAGAGACCCAGTACTTC. Translating it yields CASSPTGFEETQYF.

The rearrangement uses TRBV19 and TRBJ1-5; TRBD1 agrees at 7 bases. The germline V gene has CDR1 LNHDA and CDR2 SQIVND (reference sequence). The CDR3 length is 14 residues. Trimming removed 7 bases from V and 3 bases from J; junction bases left unmatched: 6. The CDR3 loop reads CASNRDSLNQPQHF. The CDR3 DNA is TGTGCCAGTAACAGGGACAGCCTCAATCAGCCCCAGCATTTT.

With respect to this clone: The junction and the germline gene differ at one end; a read error may be behind it. V is TRBV18 and J is TRBJ1-2, with a weak D call TRBD1 (5 bases). The CDR3 runs to 14 residues. Per germline, CDR1 KGHSH and CDR2 LQKENI. DNA of the CDR3: TGTGCCAGCTCACGAACGACCCGGGACGACCAGGTCCCCTTC. It yields the protein CASSRTTRDDQVPF.

The chain uses TRBV10-3 and TRBJ1-1; TRBD1 is a possible D gene (6 bases). This CDR3 has 13 amino acids. CDR1 is ENHRY, CDR2 SYGVKD, per germline. Trimming removed 10 bases at V and 5 bases at J, with 17 bases between. The CDR3 DNA reads TGTGCCACCTACCCACAGGGTAGGACTGAAGCTTTCTTT. Translation gives CATYPQGRTEAFF.

This sequence joins TRBV5-4 and TRBJ2-3, with 7 bases fitting TRBD2. The V and J ends lost 4 bases and 0 bases, in that order; junction bases with no gene match: 5. The CDR3 is made up of 15 amino acids. CDR1 and CDR2 from the germline V gene are SGHNT and YYREEE (reference sequence). This CDR3 reads CASSRKAGSTDTQYF. CDR3 bases: TGTGCCAGCAGCAGAAAAGCGGGGAGCACAGATACGCAGTATTTT.

V usage is TRBV7-9 and J usage is TRBJ2-7; 8 nucleotides agree with TRBD1. This CDR3 spans 15 amino acids. The trim removed 1 base at V and 2 bases at J, leaving 4 bases unmatched. Germline CDR1 and CDR2: SEHNR and FQNEAQ (reference sequence). The CDR3 protein is CASSLGQGAAYEQYF. The CDR3 DNA reads TGTGCCAGCAGCTTAGGGCAGGGGGCCGCCTACGAGCAGTACTTC.

This clone was detected once. The chain links TRBV28 to TRBJ2-5; D might be TRBD2 (5 bases). Germline V gene lookup returns CDR1 MDHEN and CDR2 SYDVKM. The CDR3 covers 13 residues. V lost 2 bases to trimming and J lost 5 bases, with 9 bases between them. CDR3 nucleotides: TGTGCCAGCAGTTTACCTAGCCTGGAGACCCAGTACTTC. Translated: CASSLPSLETQYF. The entire variable domain, with the rest obtained from reference TRBV28 and TRBJ2-5, is as follows: DVKVTQSSRYLVKRTGEKVFLECVQDMDHENMFWYRQDPGLGLRLIYFSYDVKMKEKGDIPEGYSVSREKKERFSLILESASTNQTSMYLCASSLPSLETQYFGPGTRLLVL.

This sequence joins TRBV3-1 (or the pseudogene TRBV3-2) and TRBJ1-2, with D uncertain. Germline CDR1 reads LGHDT; CDR2 reads YNNKEL (reference sequence). The V and J ends lost 1 base and 5 bases respectively, with 5 bases between them. CDR3 length equals 12 residues. The CDR3 DNA follows: TGTGCCAGCAGCCAAGCGGAGTATGGCTACACCTTC. The encoded protein is CASSQAEYGYTF.